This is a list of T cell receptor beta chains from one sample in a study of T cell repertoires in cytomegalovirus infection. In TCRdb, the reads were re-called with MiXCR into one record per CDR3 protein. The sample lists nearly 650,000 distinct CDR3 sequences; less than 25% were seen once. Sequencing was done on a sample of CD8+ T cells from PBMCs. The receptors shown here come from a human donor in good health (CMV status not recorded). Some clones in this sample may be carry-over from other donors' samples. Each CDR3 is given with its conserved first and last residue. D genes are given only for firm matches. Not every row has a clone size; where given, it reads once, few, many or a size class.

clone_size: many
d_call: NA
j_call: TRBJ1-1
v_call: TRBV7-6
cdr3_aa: CASSLERDGTGNTEAFF
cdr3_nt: TGTGCCAGCAGCTTAGAGAGGGATGGTACTGGGAACACTGAAGCTTTCTTT

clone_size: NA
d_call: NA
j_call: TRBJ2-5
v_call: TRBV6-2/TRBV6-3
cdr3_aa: CASSYVRATRETQYF
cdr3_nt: TGTGCCAGCAGTTACGTCAGGGCCACACGGGAGACCCAGTACTTC

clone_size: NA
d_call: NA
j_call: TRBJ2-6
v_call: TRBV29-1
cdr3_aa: CSVYSNSGANVLTF
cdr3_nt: TGCAGCGTTTATTCCAACTCTGGGGCCAACGTCCTGACTTTC

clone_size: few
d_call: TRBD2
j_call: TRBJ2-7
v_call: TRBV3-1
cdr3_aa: CASSHATSGYEQYF
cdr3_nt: TGTGCCAGCAGCCATGCTACTAGCGGCTACGAGCAGTACTTC

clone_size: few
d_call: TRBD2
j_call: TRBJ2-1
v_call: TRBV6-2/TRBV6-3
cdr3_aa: CATDNSGGFLGEQFF
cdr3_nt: TGTGCCACTGACAATAGCGGGGGGTTCTTGGGTGAGCAGTTCTTC

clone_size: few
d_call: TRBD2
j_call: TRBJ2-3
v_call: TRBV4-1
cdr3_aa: CASSQDPRGGGADTQYF
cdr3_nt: TGCGCCAGCAGCCAAGACCCCCGGGGGGGTGGTGCAGATACGCAGTATTTT

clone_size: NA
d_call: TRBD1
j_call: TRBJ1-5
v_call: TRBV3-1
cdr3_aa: CASSQDNRGHSNQPQHF
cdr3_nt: TGTGCCAGCAGCCAAGATAACAGGGGACATAGCAATCAGCCCCAGCATTTT

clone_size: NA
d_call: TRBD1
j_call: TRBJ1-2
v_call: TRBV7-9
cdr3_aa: CASSPTGSPRGYTF
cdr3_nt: TGTGCCAGCAGCCCGACAGGGTCTCCGAGGGGCTACACCTTC

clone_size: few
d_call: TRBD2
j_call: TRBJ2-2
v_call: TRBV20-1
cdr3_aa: CSARPYRGGHSHTGELFF
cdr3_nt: TGCAGTGCTCGCCCTTATCGCGGGGGGCACTCCCACACCGGGGAGCTGTTTTTT

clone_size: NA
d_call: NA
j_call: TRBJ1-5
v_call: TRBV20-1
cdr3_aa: CSASRTVYSNQPQHF
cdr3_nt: TGCAGTGCTAGCCGGACAGTTTATAGCAATCAGCCCCAGCATTTT

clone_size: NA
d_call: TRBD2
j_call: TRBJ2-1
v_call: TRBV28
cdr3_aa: CASRTGLAGNNEQFF
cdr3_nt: TGTGCCAGCAGGACGGGACTAGCGGGGAACAATGAGCAGTTCTTC

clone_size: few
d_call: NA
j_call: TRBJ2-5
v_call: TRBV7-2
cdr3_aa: CASSLLEQENQETQYF
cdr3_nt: TGTGCCAGCAGCTTATTAGAACAGGAGAATCAAGAGACCCAGTACTTC

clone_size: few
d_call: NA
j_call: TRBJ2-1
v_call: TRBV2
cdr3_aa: CALNGLYNEQFF
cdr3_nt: TGTGCCTTAAACGGACTCTACAATGAGCAGTTCTTC

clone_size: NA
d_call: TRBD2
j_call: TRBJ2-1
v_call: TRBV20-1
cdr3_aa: CSAREFEGGSGRYNEQFF
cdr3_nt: TGCAGTGCTAGAGAGTTCGAGGGTGGTAGCGGGAGGTACAATGAGCAGTTCTTC

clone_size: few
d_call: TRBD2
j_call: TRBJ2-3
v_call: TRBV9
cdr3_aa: CASSPGLVYTDTQYF
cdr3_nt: TGTGCCAGCAGCCCGGGACTAGTCTACACAGATACGCAGTATTTT

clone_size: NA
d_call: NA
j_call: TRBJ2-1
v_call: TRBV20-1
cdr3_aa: CSARDWRDSSYNEQFF
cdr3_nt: TGCAGTGCTAGAGATTGGCGGGACAGCTCCTACAATGAGCAGTTCTTC

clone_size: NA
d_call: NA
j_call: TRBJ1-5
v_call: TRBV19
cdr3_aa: CASSIREYSNQPQHF
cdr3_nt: TGTGCCAGTAGTATTAGGGAGTACAGCAATCAGCCCCAGCATTTT